Listed below are T cell receptor beta chains from one sample, sequenced in a study of blood T cell repertoires in COVID-19. Sequencing used immunoSEQ multiplex PCR; TCRdb keeps in-frame clones, though not all of them. The sample consists of roughly 250,000 clones, 80% to 90% of them appearing once. Sequenced: PBMCs or T cells enriched from blood (not recorded which). These receptors were collected from a woman aged 40 to 55 who had been exposed to COVID-19. Both conserved end residues are part of each CDR3. The D gene is left open where the match is weak. Size is omitted from some rows. Given values are once, few, many or a class for expanded clones.

j_call d_call v_call clone_size cdr3_aa cdr3_nt
TRBJ2-5 TRBD1 TRBV18 . CASSPGTGQETQYF TGTGCCAGCTCACCAGGGACAGGGCAAGAGACCCAGTACTTC
TRBJ1-2 TRBD1 TRBV25-1 few CASSVGQGASGYTF TGTGCCAGCAGTGTGGGACAGGGTGCCTCTGGCTACACCTTC
TRBJ2-3 TRBD1 TRBV29-1 . CSANTGVTNTDTQYF TGCAGCGCAAATACAGGGGTGACAAACACAGATACGCAGTATTTT
TRBJ2-5 . TRBV19 . CASSMGQDFVGETQYF TGTGCCAGTAGTATGGGACAAGATTTTGTAGGGGAGACCCAGTACTTC
TRBJ2-6 . TRBV9 . CASSASGANVLTF TGTGCCAGCAGCGCGTCTGGGGCCAACGTCCTGACTTTC
TRBJ1-4 . TRBV5-1 . CASSLGQGIFSSTNEKLFF TGCGCCAGCAGCTTGGGGCAGGGAATTTTTTCATCAACTAATGAAAAACTGTTTTTT
TRBJ2-7 TRBD1 TRBV5-5 . CASSLVGQGPYEQYF TGTGCCAGCAGCTTGGTAGGACAGGGCCCCTACGAGCAGTACTTC
TRBJ1-2 . TRBV12-5 . CASGAVSNYGYTF TGTGCTAGTGGCGCAGTCTCTAACTATGGCTACACCTTC
TRBJ2-2 TRBD2 TRBV7-8 . CASSPYILAGNTGELFF TGTGCCAGCAGCCCCTATATTCTAGCGGGGAACACCGGGGAGCTGTTTTTT
TRBJ2-5 . TRBV12-3/TRBV12-4 . CASSLGQGETQYF TGTGCCAGCAGTTTGGGGCAGGGGGAGACCCAGTACTTC
TRBJ1-2 . TRBV7-9 . CASSSRQDLNYGYTF TGTGCCAGCAGCTCAAGACAGGATTTAAACTATGGCTACACCTTC
TRBJ2-7 . TRBV18 . CASSPDATSAYEQYF TGTGCCAGCTCACCAGATGCGACATCTGCCTACGAGCAGTACTTC
TRBJ1-5 TRBD1 TRBV15 . CATSRDGQGAKQPQHF TGTGCCACCAGCAGAGACGGACAGGGGGCTAAGCAGCCCCAGCATTTT
TRBJ1-2 TRBD1 TRBV15 . CATSRDPGQGAGYTF TGTGCCACCAGCAGAGATCCCGGACAGGGGGCTGGCTACACCTTC
TRBJ2-1 TRBD2 TRBV11-2 . CASSPSSGGAREQFF TGTGCCAGCAGCCCCTCTAGCGGGGGGGCTCGGGAGCAGTTCTTC
TRBJ2-1 . TRBV4-3 . CASSQDLGASPFF TGCGCCAGCAGCCAAGATCTCGGTGCTAGCCCGTTCTTC
TRBJ1-1 . TRBV3-1/TRBV3-2 . CASSQAGERTEAFF TGTGCCAGCAGCCAAGCTGGGGAGAGAACTGAAGCTTTCTTT
TRBJ1-5 TRBD1 TRBV4-1 . CASSQEQGGQPQHF TGCGCCAGCAGCCAAGAGCAGGGGGGTCAGCCCCAGCATTTT
TRBJ1-5 . TRBV2 few CASREQNQPQHF TGTGCCAGCAGGGAACAAAATCAGCCCCAGCATTTT
TRBJ1-1 . TRBV29-1 . CSASGGGRGRTEAFF TGCAGCGCCTCCGGCGGGGGGCGGGGACGTACTGAAGCTTTCTTT
TRBJ1-1 TRBD1 TRBV6-5 few CASSPPGQGMTEAFF TGTGCCAGCAGTCCACCGGGACAGGGGATGACTGAAGCTTTCTTT
TRBJ2-5 . TRBV5-5 . CASSLYRGTQYF TGTGCCAGCAGCTTGTATAGGGGGACCCAGTACTTC
TRBJ2-1 . TRBV29-1 . CSVPSAIGAPSYNEQFF TGCAGCGTGCCCTCCGCGATAGGAGCACCTTCCTACAATGAGCAGTTCTTC
TRBJ1-5 . TRBV3-1/TRBV3-2 . CASSQDGSQPQHF TGTGCCAGCAGCCAAGATGGTAGTCAGCCCCAGCATTTT
TRBJ2-3 TRBD2 TRBV19 . CASSASGGRIDTQYF TGTGCCAGTAGTGCCTCCGGGGGGAGGATAGATACGCAGTATTTT
TRBJ1-1 . TRBV7-2 . CASSRQSNTEAFF TGTGCCAGCAGTAGACAGTCTAACACTGAAGCTTTCTTT
TRBJ1-2 . TRBV28 . CASSLEDGGRGYTF TGTGCCAGCAGTTTAGAAGACGGTGGGCGTGGCTACACCTTC